This T cell receptor beta chain was captured in a study of identical twins. The study, taken as a whole, reports: Twin-shared out-of-frame alpha sequences showed excess low generation probability.

TCRdb re-called the 5' RACE reads through MiXCR, storing one row per CDR3 protein. The sample includes 400,000 to 550,000 distinct CDR3 sequences, roughly 26% of them seen just once. V lost 3 bases and J lost 2, with 13 bases in between. Germline V lookup: CDR1 SQVTM, CDR2 ANQGSEA. The CDR3 extends over 15 amino acids. As to this clonotype: The antigen is unknown.

Another study also made use of these data, one on T cells expressing NK-cell markers. Turning to that study: Sorted CD3+CD56-NKG2C+, CD3+CD56+NKG2C+ and CD3+CD56+NKG2C- T cells supplied the TCR beta repertoires. Of CD8+ T cells, 1.0-7.0% belonged to dominant NKG2C+ clonotypes in roughly 6 donors.

The chain links TRBV29-1 to TRBJ2-2, with D perhaps TRBD1 or TRBD2 (5 bases each). Sequenced sample: CD4+ T cells sorted from blood. This sequence was found in a woman aged 18-29 years in good health. The CDR3 DNA reads as TGCAGCGTTGATATTGGGACGAAAAACACCGGGGAGCTGTTTTTT. Translating it yields CSVDIGTKNTGELFF.